This passage covers 24 T cell receptor beta chains from one sample sequenced in a study of T-cell memory formation after mild COVID-19. Using its own MiXCR run on the 5' RACE reads, TCRdb lists one record per CDR3 protein. The table includes about 250,000 distinct CDR3 sequences, 15% detected once. Sequencing input: PBMCs or a T cell subset sorted from them (not recorded which). The receptors originated from an adult woman who had mild COVID-19 (a few samples of this study predate the infection). Cell type and time point are not known.

This rearrangement joins TRBV9 to TRBJ2-1; 9 positions match TRBD2. The CDR3 covers 16 residues. Germline V lookup: CDR1 SGDLS, CDR2 YYNGEE. The trim removed 1 base at V and 8 bases at J, leaving 10 bases unmatched. The CDR3 nucleotides read TGTGCCAGCAGCGTAAGCTCGGCGGGAGGGCCGGATGAGCAGTTCTTC. This encodes CASSVSSAGGPDEQFF.

The chain combines TRBV9 with TRBJ2-3, with unresolved D. CDR1 and CDR2 (germline): SGDLS, YYNGEE. This CDR3 spans 16 amino acids. V lost 4 bases to trimming and J lost 2 bases, with 17 bases between them. The CDR3 DNA is TGTGCCAGCAGCCCCGTCTTCTCGGGCCACACAGATACGCAGTATTTT. Translation gives CASSPVFSGHTDTQYF.

This clonotype has just a few counts. The chain recombines TRBV12-3 or TRBV12-4 with TRBJ2-1, with a weak D call TRBD2 (5 bases). V lost 1 base and J lost 6, with 10 bases in between. CDR3 length: 14 residues. Written as DNA, the CDR3 is TGTGCCAGCAGTTTAGGTGCTAGCCCCAATGAGCAGTTCTTC. Residues: CASSLGASPNEQFF.

The sample holds a few counts of this clonotype. The rearrangement joins TRBV11-2 to TRBJ2-7; D is undetermined. Trimming removed 5 bases from V and 6 bases from J, with 8 bases in between. CDR1 is SGHAT and CDR2 is FQNNGV in the germline V gene. The CDR3 spans 11 residues. The CDR3 reads CASSPRSEQYF. CDR3 bases: TGTGCCAGCAGCCCCCGCTCCGAGCAGTACTTC.

This clonotype was found a few times. The chain recombines TRBV14 with TRBJ2-3; D perhaps matches TRBD2 (5 bases). V was trimmed by 0 bases and J by 1 base, leaving 17 bases between them. Per the germline V gene, CDR1 is SGHDN and CDR2 is FVKESK. This CDR3 has 18 residues. The CDR3 bases are TGTGCCAGCAGCCAAGATTTCGTGGTCCGGGGAGGCACAGATACGCAGTATTTT. This sequence encodes CASSQDFVVRGGTDTQYF.

This clonotype was found a few times. This chain links TRBV12-3 or TRBV12-4 with TRBJ2-7, with a weak D call TRBD1 (6 bases). The CDR3 length is 15 residues. V was trimmed by 4 bases and J by 1 base, leaving 14 bases between them. In nucleotides, the CDR3 is TGTGCCAGCAGTTCCCAGGGGTCGGGATCCTACGAGCAGTACTTC. Protein sequence: CASSSQGSGSYEQYF.

In its sample, this clonotype was seen a few times. The gene calls are TRBV5-1 and TRBJ2-5, with D perhaps matching TRBD2 (6 bases). V lost 6 bases to trimming and J lost 10 bases, with 22 bases between them. CDR3 length: 14 amino acids. The V gene's germline CDR1 is SGHRS and CDR2 YFSETQ. The CDR3 here is CASTPAGGRQDQYF. The CDR3 nucleotides are TGCGCCAGCACCCCGGCCGGGGGACGCCAAGACCAGTACTTC.

V usage is TRBV7-2 and J usage is TRBJ2-7; 11 bases agree with TRBD1. The V gene end was trimmed by 6 bases and the J gene end by 5 bases; junction bases not matched to a gene: 6. The germline gives CDR1 SGHTA, CDR2 FQGNSA. This CDR3 region has 14 residues. The CDR3 nucleotides read TGTGCCAGCAGGTATCCGGGACAGGGGGACGAGCAGTACTTC. Translating it yields CASRYPGQGDEQYF.

This clonotype turned up a few times. The V call is TRBV12-3 or TRBV12-4, the J call TRBJ1-3; tentatively, D is TRBD1 (6 bases). Trimming removed 6 bases from V and 2 bases from J, with 8 bases in between. The CDR3 spans 13 residues. For the CDR3, the DNA is TGTGCCAGCAGGGGGGCGGCTGGAAACACCATATATTTT. This translates into CASRGAAGNTIYF.

This rearrangement joins TRBV5-1 to TRBJ2-1; 10 bases are shared with TRBD2. Germline V gives CDR1 SGHRS, CDR2 YFSETQ. This CDR3 has 17 residues. V lost 4 bases and J lost 4; bases outside the gene matches: 11. CDR3 DNA sequence: TGCGCCAGCAGCCCAGCCCCTGGACTAGCGGAATACAATGAGCAGTTCTTC. Amino acids: CASSPAPGLAEYNEQFF.

This clonotype was observed a few times. The CDR3 DNA reads as TGCAGCGCCCTCCCGACGAACACCGGGGAGCTGTTTTTT. Protein product: CSALPTNTGELFF. The genes are TRBV29-1 and TRBJ2-2; D is undetermined. With 7 bases removed from V and 0 bases from J, the gap between germline ends came to 9 bases. This CDR3 is 13 amino acids long. Germline CDR1 and CDR2: SQVTM and ANQGSEA.

The chain has TRBV18 and TRBJ2-2; 7 bases match TRBD2. V was pared by 3 bases and J by 6 bases, with 10 bases of the junction left unmatched. CDR3 length: 16 amino acids. Looked up from germline, CDR1 is KGHSH and CDR2 is LQKENI. DNA of the CDR3: TGTGCCAGCTCACCTCAATCTCTCGGGAGGTCCGGGGAGCTGTTTTTT. Translating it yields CASSPQSLGRSGELFF. The full variable domain, completed using reference TRBV18 and TRBJ2-2, is NAGVMQNPRHLVRRRGQEARLRCSPMKGHSHVYWYRQLPEEGLKFMVYLQKENIIDESGMPKERFSAEFPKEGPSILRIQQVVRGDSAAYFCASSPQSLGRSGELFFGEGSRLTVL.

V and J are TRBV9 and TRBJ1-6; D is unresolved. CDR1 and CDR2 from the germline V gene are SGDLS and YYNGEE. V gave up 0 bases and J gave up 9 bases, with 7 bases separating them. The length of the CDR3 is 13 residues. The CDR3 loop reads CASSVEPSSPLHF. CDR3 DNA: TGTGCCAGCAGCGTAGAGCCCTCTTCACCCCTCCACTTT.

The table lists this clonotype with a few counts. The chain is built from TRBV2 and TRBJ2-6; D gene uncertain. The V gene's germline CDR1 is SNHLY and CDR2 FYNNEI. Trimming pared 5 bases from V and 0 bases from J, leaving 8 bases between. The CDR3 has 15 residues. CDR3 region: CASSPSHSGANVLTF. In DNA, the CDR3 is TGTGCCAGCAGTCCGAGTCACTCTGGGGCCAACGTCCTGACTTTC.

This chain uses TRBV7-2 with TRBJ1-5, with D possibly TRBD1 on 6 matching bases. The CDR3 has 15 amino acids. From germline, CDR1 is SGHTA and CDR2 FQGNSA. Trimming took off 2 bases at V and 3 bases at J, with 11 bases between the two ends. This CDR3 reads CASSLRQEHNQPQHF. CDR3 sequence (DNA): TGTGCCAGCAGCTTAAGACAGGAGCACAATCAGCCCCAGCATTTT.

In its sample, this clonotype was seen many times. The chain combines TRBV5-1 with TRBJ2-2; D is uncertain. Germline CDR1 SGHRS, CDR2 YFSETQ. The CDR3 contains 13 residues. Between the trimmed V and J ends, which lost 6 bases and 6 bases, there was a span of 12 bases. The CDR3 DNA follows: TGCGCCAGCACTTCCTCTAGAGCCGGGGAGCTGTTTTTT. Its protein is CASTSSRAGELFF.

V and J are TRBV20-1 and TRBJ2-2; D unresolved. The V end lost 0 bases, the J end lost 3 bases, and 2 bases lay between the germline ends. Per the germline V gene, CDR1 is DFQATT and CDR2 is SNEGSKA (reference sequence). CDR3 length: 12 amino acids. CDR3 loop: CSARDHTGELFF. The CDR3 region has the DNA TGCAGTGCTAGAGACCACACCGGGGAGCTGTTTTTT.

The chain employs TRBV30 and TRBJ2-2; no firm D call. Germline V gives CDR1 GTSNPN, CDR2 SVGIG (reference sequence). With 4 bases removed from V and 0 bases from J, the gap between germline ends came to 0 bases. The CDR3 is 11 residues long. The CDR3 sequence: CAWTNTGELFF. CDR3 nucleotides: TGTGCCTGGACGAACACCGGGGAGCTGTTTTTT.

This clonotype was counted at least ten times. The chain has TRBV5-1 and TRBJ2-3; 9 bases line up with TRBD2. V trimming: 3 bases; J trimming: 5 bases; junction bases outside the gene matches: 10. CDR1 and CDR2 from the germline V gene are SGHRS and YFSETQ. The CDR3 contains 16 residues. The CDR3 reads CASSSLGGGALDTQYF. The CDR3 nucleotides read TGCGCCAGCAGCTCGCTGGGCGGGGGGGCCTTAGATACGCAGTATTTT.

The CDR3 region is CASSYWTGGSGYTF. The CDR3, as DNA: TGCGCCAGCAGCTATTGGACAGGGGGCAGTGGCTACACCTTC. This chain connects TRBV5-1 to TRBJ1-2, with TRBD1 matching over 11 bases. With V trimmed by 3 bases and J by 7 bases, 5 bases remained unmatched. In germline, CDR1 is SGHRS, CDR2 YFSETQ. This CDR3 is 14 amino acids long.

This clonotype was seen repeatedly, ten times or more. The V gene is TRBV3-1, the J gene TRBJ1-1; no clear D. Trimming took 5 bases from V and 4 from J, leaving 8 bases between them. CDR1 and CDR2 from the germline V gene are LGHDT and YNNKEL (reference sequence). The CDR3 is 12 residues long. The CDR3 region has the DNA TGTGCCAGCAGCGCGTCTGGCACTGAAGCTTTCTTT. Amino acid sequence: CASSASGTEAFF.

This clonotype was seen only a few times. The chain joins TRBV6-6 to TRBJ2-5; D might be TRBD1 or TRBD2, each matching 5 bases. This CDR3 is 19 amino acids long. V lost 8 bases and J 8 bases, leaving 36 bases between the germline ends. Germline V CDR1 and CDR2: MNHNY, SVGAGI (reference sequence). This CDR3 is CASSEFDWGRGAAKRTQYF. The CDR3 DNA follows: TGTGCCAGCTCCGAGTTCGACTGGGGCCGGGGAGCAGCTAAGAGAACCCAGTACTTC.

The chain joins TRBV27 to TRBJ1-6; D is possibly TRBD1 (5 bases). This CDR3 has 13 residues. The ends were cut back, 8 bases at V and 5 bases at J, with 10 bases in the middle. The germline V gene has CDR1 MNHEY and CDR2 SMNVEV (reference sequence). The CDR3: CASRGPNNSPLHF. CDR3 bases: TGTGCCAGCCGGGGACCAAATAATTCACCCCTCCACTTT.

The rearrangement joins TRBV14 to TRBJ2-4; D is undetermined. With 1 base removed from V and 3 bases from J, the gap between germline ends came to 13 bases. This CDR3 region has 16 residues. CDR1 is SGHDN and CDR2 is FVKESK in the germline V gene. The CDR3 reads CASSQVFQVVKNIQYF. As DNA, the CDR3 is TGTGCCAGCAGCCAAGTTTTTCAGGTGGTCAAAAACATTCAGTACTTC.